These 2 T cell receptor beta chains were all obtained from the same sample, sequenced in a study of T cell clonality in common variable immunodeficiency (dated by TCRdb to 2014 to 2015). Summary of the overall study and its limitations: Reportedly, TCRbeta sequences from CVID had fewer deletions and N-nucleotide insertions, and highly modified clones with 13 or more V deletions were absent from CVID.

No antigen has been assigned to these receptors. Receptors were amplified or captured by the immunoSEQ multiplex PCR assay. Not all clones reach the TCRdb copy of this immuneACCESS table, which keeps in-frame sequences only. Checked studies attribute under half of the gap to unresolved V genes and leave the rest unexplained. Across this sample, about 42,000 clones were tabulated and none appeared just once. 5% to 6.5% of the sample lies in the top ten. The material sequenced was peripheral blood mononuclear cells. All receptors come from a human donor with common variable immunodeficiency.

This clone has a count of ten or more. The read is 3 residues too short to cover the CDR3 end, so that end is filled in from the germline J gene. V usage is TRBV6-1 and J usage is TRBJ1-5; TRBD1 agrees at 7 bases. Trimming took 2 bases from V and 4 from J; bases not matched to a gene: 8. CDR1 MNHNS and CDR2 SASEGT come from the germline V gene. This CDR3 has 16 residues. The CDR3 bases that were read are TGTGCCAGCAGTGAATTCCAAGGGGGCCTGAATCAGCCC. Translated, it gives CASSEFQGGLNQP. The whole CDR3 sequence reads CASSEFQGGLNQPQHF.

This clone turned up a few times. Read sequence stops 3 residues before the CDR3 end, and the germline J gene provides the missing end. The chain carries TRBV30 and TRBJ1-2; 8 bases are shared with TRBD1. V trimming: 5 bases; J trimming: 1 base; junction bases outside the gene matches: 0. The CDR3 loop spans 12 amino acids. Germline CDR1 is GTSNPN and CDR2 is SVGIG (reference sequence). The CDR3 sequence is CAWGQGNYGYTF. CDR3 DNA, as far as it was read: TGTGCCTGGGGACAGGGTAACTATGGC.